This paragraph reports one T cell receptor (beta chain). Antigen unknown. PCR amplification relied on 60 Vbeta primers (plus 13 Jbeta primers). Repertoires were generated with immunoSEQ multiplex PCR, while TCRdb's copy carries only in-frame clones and drops some. The profile shows 210,000 or so clones, around 79% of them singletons. The data derive from a study of cytomegalovirus exposure and HLA in healthy donors. Study results and limitations: Further analysis, carried out later, found HLA-associated TCR beta chains more clonally expanded than equally common other chains. Data from an earlier analysis indicated that most TCR beta V segments were productive either about 90% or about 30% of the time.

Germline trimming cut 5 bases from V and 3 bases from J; bases unmatched to any gene: 8. The germline gives CDR1 SGHTA, CDR2 FQGTGA. The CDR3 runs to 15 residues. Sequenced sample: PBMCs. This chain joins TRBV7-3 and TRBJ2-3; 7 nucleotides agree with TRBD1. This clonotype originated in a young man in good health and CMV-seronegative. The CDR3 reads CASSHNRGRTDTQYF. For the CDR3, the DNA is TGTGCCAGCAGCCACAACAGGGGTAGGACAGATACGCAGTATTTT. Drawing the rest from reference TRBV7-3 and TRBJ2-3, the complete variable domain is GAGVSQTPSNKVTEKGKYVELRCDPISGHTALYWYRQSLGQGPEFLIYFQGTGAADDSGLPNDRFFAVRPEGSVSTLKIQRTERGDSAVYLCASSHNRGRTDTQYFGPGTRLTVL.